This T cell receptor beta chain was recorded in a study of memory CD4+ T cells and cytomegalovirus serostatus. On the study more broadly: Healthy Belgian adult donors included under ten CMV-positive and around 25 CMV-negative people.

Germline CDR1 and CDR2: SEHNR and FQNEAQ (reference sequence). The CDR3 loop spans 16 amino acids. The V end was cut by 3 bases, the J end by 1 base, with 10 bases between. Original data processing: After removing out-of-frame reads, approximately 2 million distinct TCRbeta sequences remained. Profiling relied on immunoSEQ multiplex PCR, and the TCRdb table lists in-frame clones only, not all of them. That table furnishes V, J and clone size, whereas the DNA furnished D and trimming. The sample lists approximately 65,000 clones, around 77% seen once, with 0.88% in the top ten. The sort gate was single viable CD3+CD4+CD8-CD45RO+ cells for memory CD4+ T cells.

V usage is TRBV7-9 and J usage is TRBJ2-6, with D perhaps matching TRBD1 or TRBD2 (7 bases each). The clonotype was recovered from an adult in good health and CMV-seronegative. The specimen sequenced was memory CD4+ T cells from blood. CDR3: CASSFRGGSGANVLTF. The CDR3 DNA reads TGTGCCAGCAGCTTCAGGGGGGGGTCTGGGGCCAACGTCCTGACTTTC.